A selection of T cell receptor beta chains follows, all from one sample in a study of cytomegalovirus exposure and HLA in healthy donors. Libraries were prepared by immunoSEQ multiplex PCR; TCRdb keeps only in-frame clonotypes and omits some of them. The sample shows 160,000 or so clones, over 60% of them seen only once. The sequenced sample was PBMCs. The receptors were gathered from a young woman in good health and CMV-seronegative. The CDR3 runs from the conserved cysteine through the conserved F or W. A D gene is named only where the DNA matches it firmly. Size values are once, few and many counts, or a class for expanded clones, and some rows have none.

TGCGCCAGCAGCACGACAGAGAACACTGAAGCTTTCTTT CASSTTENTEAFF . TRBJ1-1 TRBV4-1 few
TGTGCCAGCTGTGGGGGGCCCAGCACAGATACGCAGTATTTT CASCGGPSTDTQYF . TRBJ2-3 TRBV2 .
TGTGCCAGCAGCCACACAGGTTATACCTACGAGCAGTACTTC CASSHTGYTYEQYF . TRBJ2-7 TRBV16 .
TGCGCCAGCAGCCAATCGGGACAGTCCTACGAGCAGTACTTC CASSQSGQSYEQYF TRBD1 TRBJ2-7 TRBV4-3 .
TGTGCCAGCAGTTTTCCCCTAGGAAGTTGGGGCTACACCTTC CASSFPLGSWGYTF . TRBJ1-2 TRBV6-1 .
TGTGCCAGCAGTGAAGCGCGGGAGGTCAGAATGGGTGAGCCCCAGCATTTT CASSEAREVRMGEPQHF . TRBJ1-5 TRBV6-1 .
TGTGCCAGCAGTATGACGGGACACTATAGCAATCAGCCCCAGCATTTT CASSMTGHYSNQPQHF . TRBJ1-5 TRBV2 few
TGTGCCAGCAGCCGGACAGGGGGCTTTCAGCCCCAGCATTTT CASSRTGGFQPQHF TRBD1 TRBJ1-5 TRBV5-5 .
TGTGCCAGCAGCTTAGCTTACAGGGGGAATCAGCCCCAGCATTTT CASSLAYRGNQPQHF TRBD1 TRBJ1-5 TRBV7-2 few
TGTGCCAGCAGCTTAGCGGGGAGGGAAGGAGAGACCCAGTACTTC CASSLAGREGETQYF TRBD2 TRBJ2-5 TRBV7-9 .
TGTGCCAGCAGCCCACCACAGGGCTCCTATGGCTACACCTTC CASSPPQGSYGYTF . TRBJ1-2 TRBV7-2 .
TGCGCCAGCAGCCAAGTGTCAGGGGCCTTTTATGGCTACACCTTC CASSQVSGAFYGYTF . TRBJ1-2 TRBV4-1 .
TGTGCCAGTAGTATACGCCAGGGTAGCGGCTACGAGCAGTACTTC CASSIRQGSGYEQYF . TRBJ2-7 TRBV19 .
TGCGCCAGCAGCCAATTTTGGGCGGGAGGTTCCTACGAGCAGTACTTC CASSQFWAGGSYEQYF TRBD2 TRBJ2-7 TRBV4-3 .
TGTGCCTTTACGCGACTAGCGCTTGGCTACGAGCAGTACTTC CAFTRLALGYEQYF TRBD2 TRBJ2-7 TRBV30 once
TGTGCCAGCAGCGTATACGGGGGGCAGGAGGAGGAGACCCAGTACTTC CASSVYGGQEEETQYF . TRBJ2-5 TRBV9 .
TGTGCCAGCAGCACTACGGGACAGGGGCCCTACGAGCAGTACTTC CASSTTGQGPYEQYF TRBD1 TRBJ2-7 TRBV9 .
TGTGCCCGGGGAGACAGGAGGTCAGATACGCAGTATTTT CARGDRRSDTQYF . TRBJ2-3 TRBV6-1 .
TGTGCCAGCAGTTTTGCGGCTAGCACAGATACGCAGTATTTT CASSFAASTDTQYF . TRBJ2-3 TRBV28 few